The source of this TCR beta chain is a study of T cells in Graves' hyperthyroidism and ophthalmopathy. Study-level points and caveats: A median about 6.2 months before onset, the model predicted ophthalmopathy.

The CDR3 loop spans 14 amino acids. Trimming took off 8 bases at V and 5 bases at J, with 13 bases between the two ends. CDR1 and CDR2 (germline): MDHEN, SYDVKM. This clonotype has a count of ten or more. Its antigen is not identified. It was RNA transcripts that yielded the amplified TCR beta CDR3 regions. HTBI primers were used for first-round RT-PCR of the TCR CDR3. TCRdb reprocessed the multiplex PCR reads with MiXCR, giving one entry per CDR3 protein. The sample lists a few hundred thousand distinct CDR3 sequences, approximately 13% occurring once. This blood was taken when hyperthyroidism was first diagnosed, before any ophthalmopathy symptoms existed. More than 8 ml fresh peripheral blood yielded the PBMCs.

This sequence joins TRBV28 and TRBJ1-6; D is perhaps TRBD1 (5 bases). This clonotype was obtained from a woman aged 30 to 39 with Graves' hyperthyroidism that later progressed to Graves' ophthalmopathy. The sample comprised blood. CDR3 DNA: TGTGCCAGCTCCACCCAGGGAAATAATTCACCCCTCCACTTT. This sequence encodes CASSTQGNNSPLHF.